This TCR beta chain was sequenced in a study of control samples from healthy donors and cancer patients. V lost 3 bases and J lost 0; bases outside the gene matches: 5. Germline CDR1 KGHSH, CDR2 LQKENI. The CDR3 length is 16 residues. Libraries were prepared by immunoSEQ multiplex PCR; TCRdb keeps only in-frame clonotypes and omits some of them. The profile shows about 160,000 clones, around 93% of them singletons. This clone was counted between two and nine times. This TCR was sampled from an older woman in good health. V gene TRBV18 combines with J gene TRBJ1-3; 7 positions match TRBD1. The sequenced material came from blood. In DNA, the CDR3 is TGTGCCAGCTCACCCGGAACAGGGGCCTCTGGAAACACCATATATTTT. Translation: CASSPGTGASGNTIYF.